The 22 T cell receptor beta chains in this list originate from one sample, sequenced in a study of PD-L1 blockade in urothelial cancer (dated by TCRdb to about 2017). Library preparation used the immunoSEQ multiplex PCR assay. The table was pulled from immuneACCESS by TCRdb, which kept in-frame rearrangements only. Such tables lose some clones; where checked, under half of the loss comes from unresolved V genes, and the rest has no known cause. This sample gives roughly 120,000 clones in total; approximately 84% of them show up just once. 3% to 4% of the sample rests with the top ten. Sample time point, as interpreted from the label and publication: pretreatment peripheral blood. The specimen comprised PBMCs, sampled around atezolizumab (anti-PD-L1) treatment. The receptors come from a man aged 45-60 years with urothelial cancer.

J is TRBJ1-2 and V is TRBV28, with D possibly matching TRBD1 (6 bases). Trimming cost V 4 bases and J 7 bases, with 16 bases left between them. This CDR3 has 14 amino acids. Germline assignment: CDR1 MDHEN and CDR2 SYDVKM. CDR3 protein: CASSSSSGVIGYTF. In DNA form, the CDR3 reads TGTGCCAGCAGTTCCTCCTCAGGGGTGATTGGCTACACCTTC.

This clone was detected only once. The chain is built from TRBV30 and TRBJ2-7; 8 bases agree with TRBD1. This CDR3 is 13 amino acids long. From germline, CDR1 is GTSNPN and CDR2 SVGIG (reference sequence). Trimming removed 1 base from V and 3 bases from J; junction bases left unmatched: 2. This CDR3 reads CAWSEGTGYEQYF. For the CDR3, the DNA is TGTGCCTGGAGTGAGGGGACAGGCTACGAGCAGTACTTC.

The chain joins TRBV6-5 to TRBJ2-5, with 11 bases lining up with TRBD2. This CDR3 contains 15 residues. Germline CDR1 and CDR2: MNHEY and SVGAGI. Germline trimming cut 4 bases from V and 3 bases from J; bases unmatched to any gene: 4. CDR3 region: CASSSQLAGEETQYF. The CDR3 DNA reads as TGTGCCAGCAGTTCGCAACTAGCGGGAGAAGAGACCCAGTACTTC.

The rearrangement uses TRBV6-5 and TRBJ2-1; a possible D gene is TRBD2 (5 bases). V was clipped by 6 bases and J by 2 bases, with 11 bases between them. The CDR3 is made up of 14 amino acids. From germline, CDR1 is MNHEY and CDR2 SVGAGI. This chain's CDR3 is CASRSLGAYNEQFF. Here the CDR3 DNA reads TGTGCCAGCAGATCCTTGGGAGCCTACAATGAGCAGTTCTTC.

The chain recombines TRBV6-1 with TRBJ2-7; D gene ambiguous. Germline CDR1 and CDR2: MNHNS and SASEGT. With 2 bases removed from V and 2 bases from J, the gap between germline ends came to 13 bases. The CDR3 spans 15 residues. CDR3 amino acids: CASSESVGDTYEQYF. The CDR3 nucleotides are TGTGCCAGCAGTGAATCCGTCGGTGACACCTACGAGCAGTACTTC.

The chain carries TRBV11-2 and TRBJ1-1; tentatively, D is TRBD1 (6 bases). V lost 2 bases and J 3 bases, leaving 10 bases between the germline ends. This CDR3 has 14 amino acids. The germline gives CDR1 SGHAT, CDR2 FQNNGV. The CDR3 nucleotides read TGTGCCAGCAGCTTAAGGGGGAGAGACACTGAAGCTTTCTTT. It encodes CASSLRGRDTEAFF.

In its sample, this clone was seen once. This sequence joins TRBV7-3 and TRBJ2-4; tentatively, D is TRBD1 (6 bases). V lost 5 bases, J lost 8 bases, and 13 bases lay in between. This CDR3 has 13 residues. Germline V gene sequence: CDR1 SGHTA, CDR2 FQGTGA. DNA for the CDR3: TGTGCCAGCAGCCTTACAGGGTTGGACATTCAGTACTTC. Protein: CASSLTGLDIQYF. Together with reference TRBV7-3 and TRBJ2-4, the CDR3 gives the full variable domain: GAGVSQTPSNKVTEKGKYVELRCDPISGHTALYWYRQSLGQGPEFLIYFQGTGAADDSGLPNDRFFAVRPEGSVSTLKIQRTERGDSAVYLCASSLTGLDIQYFGAGTRLSVL.

The gene calls are TRBV15 and TRBJ2-1; TRBD2 matches 15 bases. CDR3 length: 18 residues. Germline V gene lookup returns CDR1 LNHNV and CDR2 YYDKDF (reference sequence). Germline trimming cut 0 bases from V and 6 bases from J; bases unmatched to any gene: 6. The CDR3, as DNA: TGTGCCACCAGCAGAGACTCTTGGACTAGCGGGAGGGGCAATGAGCAGTTCTTC. It encodes CATSRDSWTSGRGNEQFF.

This clone was detected only a few times. The chain is built from TRBV10-3 and TRBJ2-3, with 13 bases aligning to TRBD2. Germline trimming cut 0 bases from V and 4 bases from J; bases unmatched to any gene: 7. The CDR3 runs 18 residues. CDR1 is ENHRY, CDR2 SYGVKD, per germline. CDR3 loop: CAISESRTSGSFADTQYF. The CDR3 DNA sequence: TGTGCCATCAGTGAGTCCCGGACTAGCGGGAGTTTCGCAGATACGCAGTATTTT.

The genes are TRBV15 and TRBJ1-2; possible D gene TRBD1, 5 bases. Per the germline V gene, CDR1 is LNHNV and CDR2 is YYDKDF (reference sequence). The CDR3 is 13 amino acids. V was pared by 2 bases and J by 5 bases, with 9 bases between. DNA of the CDR3: TGTGCCACCAGCAGATCAACAGGTTATGGCTACACCTTC. This translates into CATSRSTGYGYTF.

This clone was recorded once. This rearrangement joins TRBV4-2 to TRBJ2-3; D is uncertain. Deletions cut 3 bases from V and 6 bases from J, with 13 bases between. The CDR3 totals 14 residues. Looked up from germline, CDR1 is LGHNA and CDR2 is YNFKEQ. The CDR3 loop reads CASSQGSKVDTQYF. CDR3 in DNA: TGTGCCAGCAGCCAGGGCTCTAAGGTGGATACGCAGTATTTT.

This clone has ten or more counts. The chain is built from TRBV28 and TRBJ2-1, with a possible D match to TRBD2 (5 bases). Looked up from germline, CDR1 is MDHEN and CDR2 is SYDVKM. Trimming removed 7 bases from V and 9 bases from J, with 10 bases in between. The CDR3 contains 11 residues. The DNA of the CDR3 is TGTGCCAGCACAGACGGGGTTGAGCAGTTCTTC. Protein sequence: CASTDGVEQFF.

The gene calls are TRBV19 and TRBJ2-6, with TRBD1 as a possible D gene (6 bases). The CDR3 consists of 16 residues. V lost 4 bases to trimming and J lost 0 bases, with 10 bases between them. CDR1 is LNHDA and CDR2 is SQIVND in the germline V gene (reference sequence). In DNA, the CDR3 is TGTGCCAGTAGTAAAGACAGGTCCTCTGGGGCCAACGTCCTGACTTTC. Protein product: CASSKDRSSGANVLTF.

This clone was counted a single time. V usage is TRBV6-1 and J usage is TRBJ2-7, with 7 bases matching TRBD1. Trimming took 7 bases from V and 5 from J; bases not matched to a gene: 11. The germline CDR1 and CDR2 sequences are MNHNS and SASEGT. CDR3 length: 14 amino acids. CDR3 region: CASTLRGQRNEQYF. DNA of the CDR3: TGTGCCAGCACCCTTAGGGGGCAGAGGAACGAGCAGTACTTC.

The rearrangement links TRBV7-2 to TRBJ2-2; 8 bases align to TRBD2. This CDR3 is built from 18 residues. In germline, CDR1 is SGHTA, CDR2 FQGNSA. Germline trimming cut 0 bases from V and 7 bases from J; bases unmatched to any gene: 13. CDR3 sequence reads: CASSLAPRSGSVGGELFF. The CDR3 DNA is TGTGCCAGCAGCTTAGCGCCCAGGAGCGGGAGCGTCGGCGGGGAGCTGTTTTTT.

This clone was counted between two and nine times. The chain employs TRBV2 and TRBJ2-7, with D possibly TRBD1 on 6 matching bases. CDR3 length: 12 residues. V gave up 10 bases and J gave up 4 bases, with 14 bases separating them. The germline V gene has CDR1 SNHLY and CDR2 FYNNEI. The CDR3 protein is CATGTLRYEQYF. Written as DNA, the CDR3 is TGTGCCACTGGGACACTTCGATACGAGCAGTACTTC.

The rearrangement links TRBV2 to TRBJ1-4; perhaps TRBD1 as D (5 bases). Germline lookup yields CDR1 SNHLY and CDR2 FYNNEI. The CDR3 loop spans 13 amino acids. Trimming removed 11 bases from V and 8 bases from J, with 18 bases in between. As DNA, the CDR3 is TGTGCCGGCCGGCGCAGGGCTGAAGAAAAACTGTTTTTT. Encoded protein: CAGRRRAEEKLFF.

The CDR3, as DNA: TGTGCCAGCAGCTCCGACAGGAGCTCCTACAATGAGCAGTTCTTC. Protein: CASSSDRSSYNEQFF. This chain uses TRBV7-3 with TRBJ2-1; TRBD1 is a possible D gene (6 bases). V gave up 4 bases and J gave up 0 bases, with 10 bases separating them. Germline V CDR1 and CDR2: SGHTA, FQGTGA. CDR3 length: 15 amino acids.

J is TRBJ1-5 and V is TRBV4-1, with D perhaps matching TRBD1 (6 bases). V lost 0 bases to trimming and J lost 7 bases, with 16 bases between them. The germline gives CDR1 MGHRA, CDR2 YSYEKL. The CDR3 extends over 16 amino acids. The DNA of the CDR3 is TGCGCCAGCAGCCAAGATCCCGGACAGAGTTTCCAGCCCCAGCATTTT. Translating it yields CASSQDPGQSFQPQHF.

This chain joins TRBV19 and TRBJ1-1; tentatively, D is TRBD1 (6 bases). CDR1 LNHDA and CDR2 SQIVND come from the germline V gene (reference sequence). CDR3 length: 13 residues. V lost 7 bases, J lost 5 bases, and 14 bases lay in between. The CDR3 DNA sequence: TGTGCCAGTACCGAGGGGAGGGGGACTGAAGCTTTCTTT. Translation gives CASTEGRGTEAFF.

This chain uses TRBV19 with TRBJ1-5, with D perhaps matching TRBD1 (5 bases). This CDR3 is 13 amino acids long. Germline V CDR1 and CDR2: LNHDA, SQIVND (reference sequence). Trimming stripped 3 bases from V and 6 bases from J, with 9 bases between. The CDR3 bases are TGTGCCAGTAGTATTTGGGGCGGTCAGCCCCAGCATTTT. It specifies CASSIWGGQPQHF.

The chain joins TRBV11-2 to TRBJ2-7; TRBD2 matches 7 bases. Germline V gene sequence: CDR1 SGHAT, CDR2 FQNNGV. The CDR3 totals 14 residues. After removal of 2 bases from V and 6 bases from J, the junction contained 7 bases not matched to a gene. The CDR3 sequence: CASSLTREQGEQYF. CDR3 in DNA: TGTGCCAGCAGCTTAACGCGGGAGCAGGGCGAGCAGTACTTC.